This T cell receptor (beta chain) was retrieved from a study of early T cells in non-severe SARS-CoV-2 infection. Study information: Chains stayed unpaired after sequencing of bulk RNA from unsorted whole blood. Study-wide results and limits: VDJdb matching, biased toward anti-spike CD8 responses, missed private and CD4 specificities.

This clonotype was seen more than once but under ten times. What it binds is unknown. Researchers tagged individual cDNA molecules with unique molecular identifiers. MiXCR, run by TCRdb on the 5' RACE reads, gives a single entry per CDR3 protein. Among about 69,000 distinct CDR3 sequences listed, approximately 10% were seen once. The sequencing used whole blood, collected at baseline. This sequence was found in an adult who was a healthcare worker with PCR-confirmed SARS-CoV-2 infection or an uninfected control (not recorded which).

The CDR3 DNA follows: TGCGCCAGCAGCGAGCAGGGGAGTGGAAACACCATATATTTT. Its protein product is CASSEQGSGNTIYF. V and J are TRBV5-1 and TRBJ1-3, with a tentative D call TRBD1 (6 bases). From germline, CDR1 is SGHRS and CDR2 YFSETQ. The CDR3 contains 14 residues. V dropped 4 bases and J dropped 3 bases, with 11 bases sitting between them.